These 27 T cell receptor beta chains were all obtained from the same sample, sequenced in a study of cytomegalovirus exposure and HLA in healthy donors. Both 60 Vbeta primers and 13 Jbeta primers went into the PCR. Using immunoSEQ multiplex PCR, the repertoire was profiled, and TCRdb retains in-frame clones only, with some absent. The sample contains 280,000 or so clones, around 90% of which appear only once. The sequencing input was PBMCs. Receptors originate from a woman in her late teens or twenties in good health and CMV-seronegative.

This clone was detected only once. This chain links TRBV9 with TRBJ2-1, with 13 bases lining up with TRBD2. Germline CDR1 reads SGDLS; CDR2 reads YYNGEE. Trimming removed 2 bases from V and 0 bases from J; junction bases left unmatched: 5. The length of the CDR3 is 18 residues. The chain's CDR3 is CASSVQTSGGASYNEQFF. The CDR3 DNA reads TGTGCCAGCAGCGTCCAAACTAGCGGGGGGGCCTCCTACAATGAGCAGTTCTTC.

CDR3 bases: TGTGCCAGCTCCCTTTGGGCCGAAAAACTGTTTTTT. Translating gives CASSLWAEKLFF. The V and J genes are TRBV7-9 and TRBJ1-4, with D unresolved. Between the trimmed V and J ends, which lost 8 bases and 8 bases, there was a span of 12 bases. Looked up from germline, CDR1 is SEHNR and CDR2 is FQNEAQ (reference sequence). The CDR3 runs to 12 residues.

The sample holds one count of this clone. The chain recombines TRBV5-4 with TRBJ1-1; 9 bases are a match to TRBD1. Germline assignment: CDR1 SGHNT and CDR2 YYREEE (reference sequence). The CDR3 is 14 amino acids. Unmatched junction bases numbered 1, after V lost 0 bases and J lost 4 bases. The CDR3 DNA reads TGTGCCAGCAGCTTGGGGACAGGGGTCACTGAAGCTTTCTTT. This codes for CASSLGTGVTEAFF.

This chain uses TRBV7-6 with TRBJ2-7, with TRBD2 identical over 14 bases. CDR3 length: 19 residues. J gave up 0 bases and V 1 base, and 8 bases lay outside the gene matches. CDR1 SGHVS and CDR2 FNYEAQ come from the germline V gene. This CDR3 reads CASSLGGLAGGAFSYEQYF. Written as DNA, the CDR3 is TGTGCCAGCAGCTTAGGAGGACTAGCGGGGGGCGCGTTCTCCTACGAGCAGTACTTC.

V usage is TRBV7-9 and J usage is TRBJ2-1, with 13 bases identical to TRBD2. Losses at the gene ends were 5 bases for V and 10 bases for J; bases not matched to a gene: 14. Germline V gene lookup returns CDR1 SEHNR and CDR2 FQNEAQ (reference sequence). This CDR3 region has 17 residues. For the CDR3, the DNA is TGTGCCAGCAGCCCAATTTGGACTAGCGGGGGTTCTTACGAGCAGTTCTTC. It encodes CASSPIWTSGGSYEQFF.

The gene calls are TRBV7-2 and TRBJ1-1; 7 bases fit TRBD1. Looked up from germline, CDR1 is SGHTA and CDR2 is FQGNSA. Trimming cost V 5 bases and J 1 base; bases outside gene matches: 7. The CDR3 consists of 15 residues. DNA for the CDR3: TGTGCCAGCAGCCGGGACAGCTCCTCGAACACTGAAGCTTTCTTT. It encodes CASSRDSSSNTEAFF. Combining the CDR3 with reference TRBV7-2 and TRBJ1-1 gives the whole variable domain GAGVSQSPSNKVTEKGKDVELRCDPISGHTALYWYRQSLGQGLEFLIYFQGNSAPDKSGLPSDRFSAERTGGSVSTLTIQRTQQEDSAVYLCASSRDSSSNTEAFFGQGTRLTVV.

The chain joins TRBV7-2 to TRBJ2-5; D perhaps matches TRBD1 (6 bases). Germline V gene sequence: CDR1 SGHTA, CDR2 FQGNSA. CDR3 length: 15 amino acids. Trimming took 2 bases from V and 5 from J, leaving 15 bases between them. The CDR3 loop reads CASSLLGAGLETQYF. The CDR3 coding sequence is TGTGCCAGCAGCTTATTGGGGGCTGGTCTGGAGACCCAGTACTTC.

This clone came up a few times. V gene TRBV6-4 combines with J gene TRBJ2-3; 10 positions agree with TRBD2. CDR1 and CDR2 (germline): MRHNA, SNTAGT. CDR3 size: 15 residues. V lost 0 bases to trimming and J lost 8 bases; unmatched junction nucleotides: 5. CDR3 in amino acids: CASSDSAGGSGTQYF. The CDR3 nucleotides are TGTGCCAGCAGTGACTCAGCGGGGGGGTCGGGTACGCAGTATTTT.

DNA for the CDR3: TGTGCCAGCAGCCGGACTAGCGGGGGAGGCACCGGGGAGCTGTTTTTT. This codes for CASSRTSGGGTGELFF. The chain has TRBV7-9 and TRBJ2-2; 13 positions match TRBD2. Unmatched junction bases numbered 4, after V lost 5 bases and J lost 4 bases. The CDR3 is 16 amino acids. Per germline, CDR1 SEHNR and CDR2 FQNEAQ (reference sequence). Variable domain in full (rest from reference TRBV7-9 and TRBJ2-2): DTGVSQNPRHKITKRGQNVTFRCDPISEHNRLYWYRQTLGQGPEFLTYFQNEAQLEKSRLLSDRFSAERPKGSFSTLEIQRTEQGDSAMYLCASSRTSGGGTGELFFGEGSRLTVL.

The rearrangement links TRBV29-1 to TRBJ2-3; the match to TRBD1 covers 8 bases. V lost 5 bases and J lost 4; bases outside the gene matches: 8. The CDR3 loop spans 14 amino acids. Looked up from germline, CDR1 is SQVTM and CDR2 is ANQGSEA. The CDR3 protein is CSVLRQGPPDTQYF. The CDR3 nucleotides are TGCAGCGTTCTGAGACAGGGGCCCCCAGATACGCAGTATTTT.

This chain joins TRBV5-6 and TRBJ2-7; 7 nucleotides match TRBD1. Germline V lookup: CDR1 SGHDT, CDR2 YYEEEE. After removal of 0 bases from V and 7 bases from J, the junction contained 7 bases not matched to a gene. The CDR3 has 14 residues. The CDR3 nucleotides are TGTGCCAGCAGCTTGGGACAGGGATCTTGGGAGCAGTACTTC. Translated: CASSLGQGSWEQYF.

This chain connects TRBV5-6 to TRBJ2-7; 8 bases match TRBD2. Per germline, CDR1 SGHDT and CDR2 YYEEEE. The CDR3 runs to 15 residues. Losses at the gene ends were 2 bases for V and 0 bases for J; bases not matched to a gene: 4. The CDR3 is CASSLAGVTSYEQYF. CDR3 in DNA: TGTGCCAGCAGCTTAGCGGGGGTCACCTCCTACGAGCAGTACTTC.

This chain uses TRBV9 with TRBJ2-2, with a possible D match to TRBD2 (5 bases). The V end was cut by 0 bases, the J end by 6 bases, with 12 bases between. The CDR3 consists of 15 residues. Germline-derived CDR1 and CDR2 are SGDLS and YYNGEE. CDR3 nucleotide sequence: TGTGCCAGCAGCGTAGGGACTCACCAGTCCGGGGAGCTGTTTTTT. This translates into CASSVGTHQSGELFF. The full variable domain, its missing parts supplied by reference TRBV9 and TRBJ2-2, is DSGVTQTPKHLITATGQRVTLRCSPRSGDLSVYWYQQSLDQGLQFLIQYYNGEERAKGNILERFSAQQFPDLHSELNLSSLELGDSALYFCASSVGTHQSGELFFGEGSRLTVL.

The chain couples TRBV5-1 to TRBJ2-1, with 9 bases fitting TRBD2. The CDR3 contains 15 residues. Unmatched junction bases numbered 4, after V lost 4 bases and J lost 2 bases. The germline gives CDR1 SGHRS, CDR2 YFSETQ. In DNA, the CDR3 is TGCGCCAGCAGCATATTAGCGGGGGCCTACAATGAGCAGTTCTTC. Translating gives CASSILAGAYNEQFF.

V and J are TRBV7-9 and TRBJ2-7, with TRBD1 as a possible D gene (6 bases). Germline V gene sequence: CDR1 SEHNR, CDR2 FQNEAQ (reference sequence). The CDR3 consists of 14 residues. V lost 4 bases and J lost 4, with 14 bases in between. CDR3 DNA sequence: TGTGCCAGCAGCTCACGACAGGTTCTATACGAGCAGTACTTC. It is translated as CASSSRQVLYEQYF.

CDR3 amino acids: CAWSPPVTHGRAEAFF. The DNA of the CDR3 is TGTGCCTGGAGCCCTCCCGTGACCCACGGGAGAGCTGAAGCTTTCTTT. The V gene is TRBV30, the J gene TRBJ1-1; the D is unclear. The germline V and J ends were trimmed by 3 bases and 6 bases, with 23 bases remaining between them. In germline, CDR1 is GTSNPN, CDR2 SVGIG (reference sequence). The CDR3 runs 16 residues.

This chain connects TRBV13 to TRBJ2-5, with 7 bases that match TRBD1. Germline V CDR1 and CDR2: PRHDT, FYEKMQ (reference sequence). Trimming at V came to 4 bases and at J to 2 bases, leaving 7 bases not matched to a gene. This CDR3 comprises 15 residues. DNA of the CDR3: TGTGCCAGCAGCTCGGGACAGCGACAACAAGAGACCCAGTACTTC. Translated, it gives CASSSGQRQQETQYF. Looking up the rest from reference TRBV13 and TRBJ2-5 gives the full variable domain: AAGVIQSPRHLIKEKRETATLKCYPIPRHDTVYWYQQGPGQDPQFLISFYEKMQSDKGSIPDRFSAQQFSDYHSELNMSSLELGDSALYFCASSSGQRQQETQYFGPGTRLLVL.

The chain is built from TRBV19 and TRBJ1-1; 8 bases line up with TRBD1. Trimming removed 1 base from V and 6 bases from J; junction bases left unmatched: 10. Germline V gene sequence: CDR1 LNHDA, CDR2 SQIVND (reference sequence). The length of the CDR3 is 16 residues. The DNA of the CDR3 is TGTGCCAGTAGTATAGCGACTCAGGGGGCTAAGGCTGAAGCTTTCTTT. Translation: CASSIATQGAKAEAFF.

The chain is built from TRBV7-3 and TRBJ2-7; TRBD1 is a possible D gene (6 bases). This CDR3 is 14 amino acids long. The V and J ends lost 4 bases and 2 bases respectively, with 12 bases between them. Per the germline V gene, CDR1 is SGHTA and CDR2 is FQGTGA. The CDR3 spells CASSSTGTAYEQYF. The CDR3 region has the DNA TGTGCCAGCAGCTCGACAGGCACCGCCTACGAGCAGTACTTC.

This chain connects TRBV7-9 to TRBJ2-1; 8 bases match TRBD2. Germline V lookup: CDR1 SEHNR, CDR2 FQNEAQ (reference sequence). This CDR3 spans 18 amino acids. V lost 1 base, J lost 4 bases, and 12 bases stayed unmatched. The CDR3 protein is CASSLERAGGRSYNEQFF. Here the CDR3 DNA reads TGTGCCAGCAGCTTAGAGAGGGCGGGGGGCCGTAGTTACAATGAGCAGTTCTTC. The full variable domain, rest sourced from reference TRBV7-9 and TRBJ2-1, is DTGVSQNPRHKITKRGQNVTFRCDPISEHNRLYWYRQTLGQGPEFLTYFQNEAQLEKSRLLSDRFSAERPKGSFSTLEIQRTEQGDSAMYLCASSLERAGGRSYNEQFFGPGTRLTVL.

The V and J genes are TRBV5-1 and TRBJ1-4; 7 bases fit TRBD1. The trim removed 2 bases at V and 0 bases at J, leaving 4 bases unmatched. Per the germline V gene, CDR1 is SGHRS and CDR2 is YFSETQ. The CDR3 is 16 residues long. The CDR3 bases are TGCGCCAGCAGCTTCGGGACAGCGTCAACTAATGAAAAACTGTTTTTT. This codes for CASSFGTASTNEKLFF.

The chain employs TRBV13 and TRBJ2-7; tentatively, D is TRBD1 (6 bases). The CDR3 totals 16 residues. CDR1 PRHDT and CDR2 FYEKMQ come from the germline V gene (reference sequence). The V end lost 4 bases, the J end lost 5 bases, and 21 bases lay between the germline ends. CDR3 residues: CASSSKTTGYEDEQYF. The DNA for the CDR3 is TGTGCCAGCAGCTCGAAGACGACAGGTTATGAGGACGAGCAGTACTTC.

This clone has a single count. The V gene is TRBV4-2, the J gene TRBJ1-3, with 7 bases matching TRBD1. V lost 2 bases to trimming and J lost 1 base; unmatched junction nucleotides: 2. The V gene's germline CDR1 is LGHNA and CDR2 YNFKEQ. The CDR3 is 15 amino acids. The CDR3 region is CASSQPGGSGNTIYF. The CDR3, as DNA: TGTGCCAGCAGCCAACCAGGGGGGTCTGGAAACACCATATATTTT.

The chain joins TRBV5-1 to TRBJ2-4; 11 bases agree with TRBD1. Looked up from germline, CDR1 is SGHRS and CDR2 is YFSETQ. Losses at the gene ends were 4 bases for V and 15 bases for J; bases not matched to a gene: 12. The CDR3 spans 14 residues. This CDR3 is CASSPGTGGDVWYF. In DNA form, the CDR3 reads TGCGCCAGCAGCCCGGGGACAGGGGGTGATGTCTGGTACTTC.

The V call is TRBV6-4, the J call TRBJ2-1, with 7 bases matching TRBD2. The CDR3 has 15 residues. The V and J ends lost 3 bases and 5 bases, in that order; junction bases with no gene match: 7. CDR1 is MRHNA, CDR2 SNTAGT, per germline. Here the CDR3 reads CASSEFLAVNNEQFF. The CDR3 coding sequence is TGTGCCAGCAGTGAGTTTCTAGCGGTAAACAATGAGCAGTTCTTC.

The chain recombines TRBV15 with TRBJ2-7; D is perhaps TRBD2 (5 bases). Germline-derived CDR1 and CDR2 are LNHNV and YYDKDF (reference sequence). The CDR3 contains 13 residues. V dropped 1 base and J dropped 6 bases, with 10 bases sitting between them. CDR3 DNA sequence: TGTGCCACCAGCAGAGCGGAGGAGCGCGAGCAGTACTTC. Its translation is CATSRAEEREQYF.

The chain has TRBV7-3 and TRBJ2-3; 9 bases match TRBD2. The junction had 9 bases not matched to a gene; V was cut back by 6 bases and J by 5 bases. The CDR3 consists of 15 residues. Germline values: CDR1 SGHTA, CDR2 FQGTGA. CDR3 protein: CASSSAGGLGDTQYF. The CDR3 bases are TGTGCCAGCAGTTCCGCGGGGGGGCTAGGAGATACGCAGTATTTT.